This TCR beta chain was profiled in a study of cytomegalovirus exposure and HLA in healthy donors. General study points: Reports showed the classifier diagnosing cytomegalovirus status with high specificity and sensitivity. Of the V segments, some could not be distinguished, including TRBV6-2 and TRBV6-3, and were excluded. Reportedly, fewer N-insertions than the approximately 650-donor mean appeared in an Asian-associated ancestry cluster in a later analysis.

Donors counted as nominally healthy when sampled, yet unrecorded immune exposures were likely. Points on this clone: Its target is unknown.

This CDR3 comprises 16 residues. In germline, CDR1 is SGHKS, CDR2 YYEKEE (reference sequence). After removal of 4 bases from V and 2 bases from J, the junction contained 9 bases not matched to a gene. PCR employed 60 Vbeta and 13 Jbeta primers. Here immunoSEQ multiplex PCR was the method, and the copy in TCRdb shows in-frame clones only, minus some. The sample carries under 95,000 clones, around 81% recorded once. The chain couples TRBV5-5 to TRBJ2-3; TRBD1 agrees at 8 bases. Input material: PBMCs. The clonotype comes from a male donor in good health and CMV-seronegative. CDR3 in amino acids: CASSRSWTGHTDTQYF. The CDR3, as DNA: TGTGCCAGCAGCCGTTCCTGGACAGGGCACACAGATACGCAGTATTTT. Full variable domain (remainder filled in from reference TRBV5-5 and TRBJ2-3): DAGVTQSPTHLIKTRGQQVTLRCSPISGHKSVSWYQQVLGQGPQFIFQYYEKEERGRGNFPDRFSARQFPNYSSELNVNALLLGDSALYLCASSRSWTGHTDTQYFGPGTRLTVL.